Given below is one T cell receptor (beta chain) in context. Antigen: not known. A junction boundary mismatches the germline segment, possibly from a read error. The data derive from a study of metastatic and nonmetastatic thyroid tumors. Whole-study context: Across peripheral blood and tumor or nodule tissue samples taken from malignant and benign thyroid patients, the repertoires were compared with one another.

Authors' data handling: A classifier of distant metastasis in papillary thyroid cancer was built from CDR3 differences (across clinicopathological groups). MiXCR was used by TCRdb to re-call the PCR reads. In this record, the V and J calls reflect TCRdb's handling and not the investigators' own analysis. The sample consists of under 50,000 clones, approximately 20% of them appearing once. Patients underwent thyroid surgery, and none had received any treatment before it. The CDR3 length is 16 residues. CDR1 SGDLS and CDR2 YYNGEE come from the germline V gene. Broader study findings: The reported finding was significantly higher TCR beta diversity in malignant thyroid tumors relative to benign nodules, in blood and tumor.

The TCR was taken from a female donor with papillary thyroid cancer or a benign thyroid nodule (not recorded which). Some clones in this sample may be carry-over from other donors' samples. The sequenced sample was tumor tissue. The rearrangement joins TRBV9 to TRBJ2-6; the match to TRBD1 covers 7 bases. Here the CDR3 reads CASSRTTGSGSNVLAF. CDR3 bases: TGTGCCAGCAGCAGAACGACAGGGTCTGGGTCCAACGTCCTGGCTTTC. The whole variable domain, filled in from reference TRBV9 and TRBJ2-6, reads DSGVTQTPKHLITATGQRVTLRCSPRSGDLSVYWYQQSLDQGLQFLIQYYNGEERAKGNILERFSAQQFPDLHSELNLSSLELGDSALYFCASSRTTGSGSNVLAFGAGSRLTVL.